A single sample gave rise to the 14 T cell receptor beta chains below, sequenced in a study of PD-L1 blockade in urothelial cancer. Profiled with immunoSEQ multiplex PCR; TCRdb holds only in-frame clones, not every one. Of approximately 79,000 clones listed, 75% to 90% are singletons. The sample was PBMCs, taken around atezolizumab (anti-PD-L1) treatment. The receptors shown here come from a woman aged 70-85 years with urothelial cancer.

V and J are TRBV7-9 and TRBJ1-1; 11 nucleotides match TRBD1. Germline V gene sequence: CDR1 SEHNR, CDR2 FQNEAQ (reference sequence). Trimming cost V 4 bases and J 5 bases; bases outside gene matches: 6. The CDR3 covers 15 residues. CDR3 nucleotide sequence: TGTGCCAGCAGCTGGACAGGGGGCGCAAGGACTGAAGCTTTCTTT. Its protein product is CASSWTGGARTEAFF.

CDR3 in DNA: TGTGCCTGGAGTGTACTTAGTAGAGCAGATACGCAGTATTTT. This gives the protein CAWSVLSRADTQYF. This sequence joins TRBV30 and TRBJ2-3; D unresolved. Germline CDR1 and CDR2: GTSNPN and SVGIG (reference sequence). The CDR3 is 14 amino acids. V lost 0 bases, J lost 4 bases, and 11 bases lay in between.

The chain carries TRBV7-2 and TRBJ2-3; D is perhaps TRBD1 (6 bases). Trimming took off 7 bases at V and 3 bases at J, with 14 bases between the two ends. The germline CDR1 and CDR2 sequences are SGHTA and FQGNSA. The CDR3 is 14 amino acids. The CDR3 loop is CASTQGLGTDTQYF. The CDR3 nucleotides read TGTGCCAGCACCCAGGGGTTGGGGACAGATACGCAGTATTTT.

CDR3 region: CASSLVQGWKNEQFF. The DNA for the CDR3 is TGTGCCAGCAGCTTAGTCCAGGGGTGGAAGAATGAGCAGTTCTTC. The V gene is TRBV7-9, the J gene TRBJ2-1, with D possibly TRBD1 on 6 matching bases. The CDR3 has 15 amino acids. V lost 1 base, J lost 7 bases, and 14 bases lay in between. CDR1 is SEHNR and CDR2 is FQNEAQ in the germline V gene (reference sequence).

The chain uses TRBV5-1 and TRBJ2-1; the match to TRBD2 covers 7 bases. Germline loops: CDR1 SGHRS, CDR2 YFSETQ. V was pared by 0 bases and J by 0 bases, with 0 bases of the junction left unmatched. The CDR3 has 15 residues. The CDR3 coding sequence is TGCGCCAGCAGCTTGGGCGGGAGCTCCTACAATGAGCAGTTCTTC. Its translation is CASSLGGSSYNEQFF.

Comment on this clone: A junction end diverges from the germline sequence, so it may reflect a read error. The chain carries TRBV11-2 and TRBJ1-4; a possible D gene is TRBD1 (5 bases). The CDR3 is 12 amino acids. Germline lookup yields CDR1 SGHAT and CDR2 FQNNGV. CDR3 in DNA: TGTGCCAGCAGCTCATACAGGCAAAAGCTGTTTTTT. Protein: CASSSYRQKLFF.

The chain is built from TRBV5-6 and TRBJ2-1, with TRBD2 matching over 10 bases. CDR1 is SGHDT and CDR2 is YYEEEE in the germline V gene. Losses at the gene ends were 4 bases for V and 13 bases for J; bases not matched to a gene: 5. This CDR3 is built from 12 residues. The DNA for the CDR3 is TGTGCCAGCAGCCAAGGGACTAGCGATCAGTTCTTC. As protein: CASSQGTSDQFF.

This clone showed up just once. CDR3 bases: TGTGCCAGCGGTCAGGGACAGGTCTCTTTCCGCTATGGCTACACCTTC. Its protein product is CASGQGQVSFRYGYTF. The chain carries TRBV2 and TRBJ1-2; 8 nucleotides match TRBD1. Germline V gene sequence: CDR1 SNHLY, CDR2 FYNNEI. The V gene end was trimmed by 8 bases and the J gene end by 4 bases; junction bases not matched to a gene: 15. The CDR3 consists of 16 residues.

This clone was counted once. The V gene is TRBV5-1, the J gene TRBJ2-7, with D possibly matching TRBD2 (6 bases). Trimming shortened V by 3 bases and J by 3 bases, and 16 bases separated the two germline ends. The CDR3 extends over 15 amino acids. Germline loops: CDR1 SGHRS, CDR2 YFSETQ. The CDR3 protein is CASSWGSGGGYEQYF. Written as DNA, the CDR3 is TGCGCCAGCAGCTGGGGGTCCGGGGGAGGCTACGAGCAGTACTTC.

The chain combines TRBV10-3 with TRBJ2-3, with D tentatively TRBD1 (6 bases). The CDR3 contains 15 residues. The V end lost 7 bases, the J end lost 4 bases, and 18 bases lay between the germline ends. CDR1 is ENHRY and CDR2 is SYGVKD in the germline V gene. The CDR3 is CAIMIMGASADTQYF. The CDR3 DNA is TGTGCCATCATGATAATGGGGGCCAGCGCAGATACGCAGTATTTT.

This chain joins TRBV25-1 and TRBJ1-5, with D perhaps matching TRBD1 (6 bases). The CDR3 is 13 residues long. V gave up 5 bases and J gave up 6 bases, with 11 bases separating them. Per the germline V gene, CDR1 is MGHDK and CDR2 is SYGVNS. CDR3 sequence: CASSKTGPQPQHF. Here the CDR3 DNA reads TGTGCCAGCAGTAAAACAGGGCCTCAGCCCCAGCATTTT.

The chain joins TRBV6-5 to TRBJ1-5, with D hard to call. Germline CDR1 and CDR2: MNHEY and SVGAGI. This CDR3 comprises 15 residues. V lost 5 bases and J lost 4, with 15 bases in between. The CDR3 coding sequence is TGTGCCAGCAGTCTCCACGGGAGCCTTAATCAGCCCCAGCATTTT. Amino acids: CASSLHGSLNQPQHF.

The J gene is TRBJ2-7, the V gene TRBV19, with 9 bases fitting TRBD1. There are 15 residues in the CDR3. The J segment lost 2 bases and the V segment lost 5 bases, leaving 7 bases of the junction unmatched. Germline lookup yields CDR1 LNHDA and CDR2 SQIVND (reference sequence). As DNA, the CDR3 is TGTGCCAGTAGTTTCCCGGGACAGGGAACCTACGAGCAGTACTTC. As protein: CASSFPGQGTYEQYF.

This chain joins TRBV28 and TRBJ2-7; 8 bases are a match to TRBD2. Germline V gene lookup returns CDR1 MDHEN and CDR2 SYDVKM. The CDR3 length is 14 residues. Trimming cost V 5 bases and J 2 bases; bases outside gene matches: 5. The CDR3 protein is CASSAPGRAYEQYF. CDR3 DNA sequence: TGTGCCAGCAGTGCGCCCGGGAGGGCCTACGAGCAGTACTTC.